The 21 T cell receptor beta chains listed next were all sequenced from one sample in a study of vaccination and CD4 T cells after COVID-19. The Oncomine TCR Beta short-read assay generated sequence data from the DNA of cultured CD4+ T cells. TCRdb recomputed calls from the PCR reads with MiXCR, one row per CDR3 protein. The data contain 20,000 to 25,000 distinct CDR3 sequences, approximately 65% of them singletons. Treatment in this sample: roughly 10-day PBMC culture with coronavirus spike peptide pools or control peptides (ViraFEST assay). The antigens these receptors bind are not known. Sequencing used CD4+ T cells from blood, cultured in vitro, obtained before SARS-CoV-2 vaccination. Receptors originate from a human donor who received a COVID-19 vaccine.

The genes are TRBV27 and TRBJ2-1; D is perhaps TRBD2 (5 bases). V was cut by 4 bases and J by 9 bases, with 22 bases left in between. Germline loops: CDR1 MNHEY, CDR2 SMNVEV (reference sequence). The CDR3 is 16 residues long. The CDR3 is CASSYFIPGTPVEQFF. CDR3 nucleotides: TGTGCCAGCAGTTATTTTATCCCGGGAACGCCGGTTGAGCAGTTCTTC.

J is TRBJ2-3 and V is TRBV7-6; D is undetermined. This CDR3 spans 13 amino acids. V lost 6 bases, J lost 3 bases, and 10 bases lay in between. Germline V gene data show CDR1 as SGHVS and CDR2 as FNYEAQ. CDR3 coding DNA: TGTGCCAGCAGGTACACTCCGACAGATACGCAGTATTTT. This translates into CASRYTPTDTQYF.

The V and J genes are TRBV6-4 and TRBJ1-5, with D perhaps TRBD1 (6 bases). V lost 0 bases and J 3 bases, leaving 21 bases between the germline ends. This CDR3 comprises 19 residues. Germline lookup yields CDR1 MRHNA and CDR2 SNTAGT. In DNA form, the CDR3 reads TGTGCCAGCAGTGACTCTTCGGCGGACAGTCCCAGAGCCAATCAGCCCCAGCATTTT. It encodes CASSDSSADSPRANQPQHF.

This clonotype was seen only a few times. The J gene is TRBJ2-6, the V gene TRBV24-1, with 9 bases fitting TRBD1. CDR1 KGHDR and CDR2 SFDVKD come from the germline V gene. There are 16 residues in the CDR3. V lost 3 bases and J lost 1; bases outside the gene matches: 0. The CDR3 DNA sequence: TGTGCCACCAGTGATGGGACAGGGTCTGGGGCCAACGTCCTGACTTTC. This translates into CATSDGTGSGANVLTF.

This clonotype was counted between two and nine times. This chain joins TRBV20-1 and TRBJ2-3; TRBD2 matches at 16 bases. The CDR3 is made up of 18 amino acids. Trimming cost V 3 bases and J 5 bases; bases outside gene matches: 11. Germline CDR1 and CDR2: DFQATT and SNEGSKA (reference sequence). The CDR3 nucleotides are TGCAGTGCTAGCGCCGGGACTAGCGGGGGGGCCAGTTTAGATACGCAGTATTTT. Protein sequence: CSASAGTSGGASLDTQYF.

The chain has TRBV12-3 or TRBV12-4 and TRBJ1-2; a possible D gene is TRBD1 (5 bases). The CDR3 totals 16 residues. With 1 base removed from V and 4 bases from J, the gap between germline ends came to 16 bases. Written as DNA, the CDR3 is TGTGCCAGCAGTTTAGATGGGGGGATAAGGGCCTATGGCTACACCTTC. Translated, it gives CASSLDGGIRAYGYTF.

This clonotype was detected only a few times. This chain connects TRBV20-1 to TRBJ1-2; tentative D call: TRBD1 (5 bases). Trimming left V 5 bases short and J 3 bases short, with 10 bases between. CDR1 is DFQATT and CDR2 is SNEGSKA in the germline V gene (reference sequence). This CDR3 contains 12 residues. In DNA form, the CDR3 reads TGCAGTGCTGGGGGGACTCACTATGGCTACACCTTC. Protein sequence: CSAGGTHYGYTF.

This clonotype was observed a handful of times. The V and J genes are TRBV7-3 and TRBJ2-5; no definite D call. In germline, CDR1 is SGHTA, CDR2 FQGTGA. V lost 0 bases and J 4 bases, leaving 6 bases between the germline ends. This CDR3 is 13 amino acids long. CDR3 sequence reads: CASSLTARETQYF. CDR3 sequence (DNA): TGTGCCAGCAGCTTAACGGCTAGAGAGACCCAGTACTTC. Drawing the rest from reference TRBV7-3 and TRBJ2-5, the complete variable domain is GAGVSQTPSNKVTEKGKYVELRCDPISGHTALYWYRQSLGQGPEFLIYFQGTGAADDSGLPNDRFFAVRPEGSVSTLKIQRTERGDSAVYLCASSLTARETQYFGPGTRLLVL.

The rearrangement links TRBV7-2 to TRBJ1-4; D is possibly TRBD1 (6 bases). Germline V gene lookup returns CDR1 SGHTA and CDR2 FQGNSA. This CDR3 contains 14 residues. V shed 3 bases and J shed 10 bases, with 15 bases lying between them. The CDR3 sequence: CASSFQTGSLKLFF. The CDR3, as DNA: TGTGCCAGCAGCTTCCAGACAGGCTCCCTAAAACTGTTTTTT.

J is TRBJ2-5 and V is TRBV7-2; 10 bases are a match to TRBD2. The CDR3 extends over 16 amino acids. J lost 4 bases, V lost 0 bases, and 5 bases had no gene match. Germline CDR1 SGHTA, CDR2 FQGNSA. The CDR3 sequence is CASSLAPAGGGETQYF. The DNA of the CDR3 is TGTGCCAGCAGCTTAGCCCCAGCGGGGGGGGGAGAGACCCAGTACTTC.

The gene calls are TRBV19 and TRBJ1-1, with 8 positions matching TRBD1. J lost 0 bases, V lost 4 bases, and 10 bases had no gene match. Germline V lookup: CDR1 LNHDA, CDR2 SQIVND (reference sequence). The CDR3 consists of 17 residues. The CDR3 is CASSTYPGQELNTEAFF. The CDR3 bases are TGTGCCAGTAGTACCTATCCGGGACAGGAATTGAACACTGAAGCTTTCTTT.

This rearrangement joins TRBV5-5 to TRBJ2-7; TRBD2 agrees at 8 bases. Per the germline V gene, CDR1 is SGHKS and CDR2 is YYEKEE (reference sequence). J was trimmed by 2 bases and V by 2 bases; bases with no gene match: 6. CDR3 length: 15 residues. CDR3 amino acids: CASSFAGGTTYEQYF. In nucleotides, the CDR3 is TGTGCCAGCAGCTTTGCGGGAGGCACGACCTACGAGCAGTACTTC.

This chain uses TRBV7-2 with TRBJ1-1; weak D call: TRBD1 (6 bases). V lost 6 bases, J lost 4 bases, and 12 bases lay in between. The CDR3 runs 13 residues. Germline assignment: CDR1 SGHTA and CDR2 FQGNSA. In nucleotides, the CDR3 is TGTGCCAGCAGGGACGGGGGGCGCACTGAAGCTTTCTTT. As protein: CASRDGGRTEAFF.

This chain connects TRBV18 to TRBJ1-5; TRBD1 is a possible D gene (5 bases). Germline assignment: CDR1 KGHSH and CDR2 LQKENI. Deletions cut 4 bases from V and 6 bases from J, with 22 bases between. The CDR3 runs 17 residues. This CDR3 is CASSQQSLRQLSQPQHF. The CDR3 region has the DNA TGTGCCAGCTCACAACAAAGTTTAAGACAGTTATCTCAGCCCCAGCATTTT.

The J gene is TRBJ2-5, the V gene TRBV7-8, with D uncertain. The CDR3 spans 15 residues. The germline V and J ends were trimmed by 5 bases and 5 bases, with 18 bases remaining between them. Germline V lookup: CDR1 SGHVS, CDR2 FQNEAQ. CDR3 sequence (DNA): TGTGCCAGCAGCCAAAAAGGCACTCGGGTGGAGACCCAGTACTTC. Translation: CASSQKGTRVETQYF.

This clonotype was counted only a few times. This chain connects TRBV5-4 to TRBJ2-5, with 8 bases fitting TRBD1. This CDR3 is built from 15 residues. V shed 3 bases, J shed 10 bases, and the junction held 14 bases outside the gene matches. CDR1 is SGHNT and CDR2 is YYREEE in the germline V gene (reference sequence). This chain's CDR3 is CASSWGGVRGLVQYF. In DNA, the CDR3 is TGTGCCAGCAGCTGGGGTGGCGTCAGGGGGCTGGTCCAGTACTTC.

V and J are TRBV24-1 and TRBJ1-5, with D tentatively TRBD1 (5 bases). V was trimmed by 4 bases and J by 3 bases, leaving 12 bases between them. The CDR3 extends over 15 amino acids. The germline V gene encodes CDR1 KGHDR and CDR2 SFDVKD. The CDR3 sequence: CATSDPRQHNQPQHF. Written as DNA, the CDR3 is TGTGCCACCAGTGACCCCAGACAGCACAATCAGCCCCAGCATTTT.

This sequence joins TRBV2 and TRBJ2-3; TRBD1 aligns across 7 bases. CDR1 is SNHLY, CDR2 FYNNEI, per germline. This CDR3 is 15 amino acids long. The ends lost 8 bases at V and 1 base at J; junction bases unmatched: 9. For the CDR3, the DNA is TGTGCCAGCGGTGCCATGGGACAGCGCACAGATACGCAGTATTTT. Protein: CASGAMGQRTDTQYF.

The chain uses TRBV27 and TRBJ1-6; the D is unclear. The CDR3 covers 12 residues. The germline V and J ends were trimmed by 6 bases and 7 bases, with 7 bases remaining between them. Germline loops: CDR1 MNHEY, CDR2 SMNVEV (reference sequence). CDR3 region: CASSFLNSPLHF. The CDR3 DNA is TGTGCCAGCAGCTTTTTGAATTCACCCCTCCACTTT.

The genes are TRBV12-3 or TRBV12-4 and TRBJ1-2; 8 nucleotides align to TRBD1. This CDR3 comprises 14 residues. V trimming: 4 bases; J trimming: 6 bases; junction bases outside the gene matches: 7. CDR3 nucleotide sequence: TGTGCCAGCAGTTCGGGGCAGGGGGCCCATGGCTACACCTTC. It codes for CASSSGQGAHGYTF.

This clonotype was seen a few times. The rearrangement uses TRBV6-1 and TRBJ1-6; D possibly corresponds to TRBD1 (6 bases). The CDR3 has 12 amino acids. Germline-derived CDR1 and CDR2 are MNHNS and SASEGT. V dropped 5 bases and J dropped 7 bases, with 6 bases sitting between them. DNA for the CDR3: TGTGCCAGCAGTACAGGGAATTCACCCCTCCACTTT. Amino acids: CASSTGNSPLHF.